This TCR beta chain appears in the sequencing data of a study of cytomegalovirus exposure and HLA in healthy donors (dated by TCRdb to about 2017). General notes on the study: An earlier analysis of approximately 590 of the donors reported approximately 300 Gb of sequence data and some 100 million unique TCR beta sequences from around 200 million T cells. About 320 gigabases of sequencing data and 78 million or so unique TCR sequences were included in an early release covering roughly 600 HLA-typed donors. The genetic ancestry cluster associated with self-reported Caucasian donors included approximately 85% of the 398 genotyped donors. The aim of the study was to test whether cataloging public T cell receptors could identify signatures of past pathogen exposure. Using immunosequencing, the study profiled T cell repertoires from roughly 650 subjects and related those repertoires to cytomegalovirus serostatus. Besides the first cohort of around 700 subjects, a separate validation cohort made up of 120 different subjects was used. To predict cytomegalovirus infection status, the study brought together high-throughput TCR immunosequencing, statistical association of individual TCRs with disease status, and machine learning. A later analysis re-examined previously published TCR beta repertoires from 600 to 700 donors and added high-resolution HLA genotyping to investigate patterns of TCR occurrence. Rather than using new phenotypic data, the later analysis identified candidate immune exposures from TCR beta sequences and from how often those sequences occurred across donors. An earlier analysis of a few hundred of the donors applied high-throughput TCR beta sequencing to assess whether each TCR beta V gene segment acted as functional or pseudogenic. Donor age, sex, ethnicity and CMV serostatus were compiled alongside the repertoire data. A later genetic analysis took genome-wide SNP genotypes for about 55% of the roughly 700 donors and used that subset as a discovery cohort. Every repertoire in the discovery cohort had been generated on one and the same sequencing platform. HLA typing covered class I and class II loci at four-digit resolution. The number of donors typed differed by locus, with about 620-630 for A, B, C, DRB1 and DQB1, around 500 for DQA1, 606 for DPA1, and 450 to 480 for DPB1. Roughly 5 DR-DQ haplotypes were handled as single units for association and clustering, since linkage in the cohort was strong. Across 398 genotyped donors of the cohort, an average of about 240,000 unique TCR beta nucleotide sequences per donor were sequenced, and roughly 17% of those sequences were non-productive. Beyond this particular receptor, the publication reports: Several of the top co-occurrence clusters appeared to be linked to parvovirus B19, influenza, CMV and Epstein-Barr virus, according to a later analysis. A further reported finding was that TCR beta sequences accurately predicted the HLA-A and HLA-B alleles for most subjects in the first cohort. While some public TCRs were present in many individuals, most TCR sequences turned up only very rarely across donors. Three of the identified cytomegalovirus-associated TCR beta chains were confirmed in vitro to be specific for cytomegalovirus antigens. According to the authors, the approach could potentially be generalized to other disease states and immunological phenotypes. HLA typing was unavailable for some donors at each locus, so association tests used only the typed subset. Specific HLA alleles were associated with about 17,000 TCR beta sequences at a false discovery rate of 0.05 in a later analysis. In both the original and validation cohorts, the classifier was reported to diagnose cytomegalovirus status with high specificity and sensitivity. Some IMGT-functional V segments, including TRBV6-2 and TRBV6-3, could not be distinguished by the 87-base-pair reads and were therefore excluded. Because counts were too low, roughly 16 rarely observed V segments, including chromosome 9 orphons, were excluded from the earlier analysis of some 540 of the donors. When HLA alleles, especially DR and DQ, strongly co-occurred, attributing TCR associations to individual alleles was difficult. According to a later analysis, TCR association rates differed among HLA loci, with DRB1 alleles showing the most associated TCRs and HLA-C alleles showing the fewest. Roughly uniform sequencing depth across donors was assumed in presence/absence analyses, although this assumption may not hold. According to a later genetic analysis, donors in an Asian-associated ancestry cluster had fewer N-insertions in productive TCRs than the roughly 670-donor mean. The study gave a list of 150 to 200 TCR beta chains associated with cytomegalovirus. Correlated functional status among segregating V segments might reflect linkage disequilibrium, but an unknown experimental factor could not be ruled out. V-gene and J-gene trimming of TCR beta chains was associated with a missense DCLRE1C variant in a later genetic analysis, and the association was replicated in an independent cohort. A later analysis found that HLA-associated TCR beta chains were more clonally expanded and had lower generation probabilities than equally common non-associated chains. In an earlier analysis of about 600 of the donors, most TCR beta V segments appeared in productive rearrangements about 87% or about 30% of the time, broadly matching IMGT annotations. The cohort was sequenced for TCR beta chains only, and without alpha or paired-chain data the features that could be detected were limited. The only immune exposure information available for the cohort was CMV serostatus. The sequencing pipeline was judged likely to have produced a cluster of highly shared sequence variants as a technical artifact. Most CMV-associated TCR beta chains appeared to be HLA-restricted in a later analysis, and the HLA associations seemed to be driven largely by CMV exposure.

In regard to this clone: There is no known antigen for this receptor.

From the germline V gene, CDR1 is MNHNS and CDR2 is SASEGT. The CDR3 numbers 16 residues from cysteine through phenylalanine. CDR3 DNA is the only sequence kept; it has 48 bases, read in frame from the first base. Compared with germline, V lacks 2 bases and J lacks 4 bases; bases without a gene match: 9. The cohort consisted of fewer than 700 healthy bone marrow donors. At the time of sampling, every cohort member was nominally healthy, though immune exposures that went unrecorded were likely present. The donor was CMV seropositive and belonged to the group of 250 to 300 seropositive cohort members. A peripheral blood sample was provided by each donor, and peripheral blood mononuclear cells were used for TCR beta sequencing. Genomic DNA was extracted from the blood cell samples with the Qiagen DNeasy Blood Extraction Kit. Libraries were built with the immunoSEQ multiplex PCR assay. For the multiplex PCR, a mixture combining 60 forward primers for TCR Vbeta segments and 13 reverse primers for TCR Jbeta segments was used. The CDR3 region of rearranged TCR beta genes was amplified from genomic DNA with a multiplex PCR assay. The Illumina HiSeq System was used to sequence the amplified TCR beta libraries as 87-base-pair reads. In the paper's pipeline: Across the 640 or so repertoires, a later analysis counted about 81 million unique TCR beta chains, roughly 11 million of which were shared by at least two donors. Raw reads were error-corrected and collapsed into unique sequences by a nearest-neighbor algorithm in which closely related sequences were merged to remove PCR and sequencing errors. To assign V, D and J gene segments, CDR3 sequences were aligned to IMGT reference sequences. For a sequence to be retained, a match of at least six nucleotides was required to both a V gene segment and a J gene segment. A rearrangement was called productive if the CDR3 had no stop codons and remained in frame with V and J, and every other rearrangement was called non-productive. Following IMGT convention, CDR3 was defined as the stretch from the second conserved V-encoded cysteine to the conserved J-encoded phenylalanine. Sequences without an unambiguous match to a single V gene segment were excluded from the earlier analysis of approximately 600 of the donors. An earlier analysis of 587 of the donors called V segments functional above 56.7% productive rearrangements and segregating when the between-donor standard deviation exceeded 5%. A statistical classification framework was developed to diagnose cytomegalovirus status using the catalog of TCR beta chain sequences. A later analysis assigned V and J genes by comparing TCR nucleotide sequences with IMGT/GENE-DB human TR gene sequences. The TCRdist pipeline was used in a later analysis to assign CDR3 sequences and most-parsimonious VDJ recombination scenarios. A later analysis defined each TCR beta chain by its CDR3 amino acid sequence plus V-gene family, and excluded reads lacking a unique V-gene family. In a later analysis, nearly 600 highly shared, low-generation-probability nucleotide sequences were removed to address suspected cross-contamination and a sequencing artifact. In a later analysis, a clonal expansion index was calculated for each public chain from normalized within-repertoire ranks of inferred template counts. In a later analysis, generation probabilities were computed with a VDJ recombination model fitted to out-of-frame rearrangements, and the resulting probabilities were checked against IGoR. In a later analysis, hypergeometric tests were used to score TCR-TCR, TCR-HLA and TCR-CMV co-occurrence, with a repertoire-size bias correction applied to TCR pairs. A later analysis estimated false discovery rates by permuting HLA or CMV assignments 20 times. In a later analysis, co-occurring TCRs were grouped with DBSCAN, and TCRdist sequence similarity was added when clustering was performed within HLA-allele-positive subsets. Co-occurrence clustering excluded repertoires with fewer than 30,000 or more than 120,000 public chains, plus five with anomalous nucleotide sharing. TCRdb limited this immuneACCESS table to in-frame rearrangements with V and J called. A share of clones is missing; checked studies link under half to unresolved V genes, and the rest is unexplained. V and J calls and clone size follow that table, whereas D and trimming were derived from the DNA. The table for this sample records under 40,000 clones. The ten largest make up 1.5% to 2% of the sample.

The source is a woman between 40 and 50 years old in good health and CMV-seropositive. The sequence joins TRBV6-1 to TRBJ1-2; 8 central nucleotides agree with TRBD1. The sequenced sample was PBMCs. The CDR3 region has the sequence CASSEMGTGSFYGYTF. The nucleotides are TGTGCCAGCAGTGAAATGGGGACAGGTTCCTTCTATGGCTACACCTTC.